This passage covers 3 T cell receptor beta chains from one sample sequenced in a study of human T cells and chemical hapten exposure. Described time point: patch test 3, about 24 weeks after DPC sensitization. Treatment described: therapeutic diphenylcyclopropenone sensitization with weekly scalp DPC. TCRdb recomputed calls from the RACE reads with MiXCR, one row per CDR3 protein. The sample consists of more than 150,000 distinct CDR3 sequences, 20% to 25% of them appearing once. Source: whole blood, taken in connection with sensitization to the hapten diphenylcyclopropenone (DPC). All receptors derive from a woman in her thirties or forties with alopecia areata. Some clones in this sample may be carry-over from other donors' samples.

In this sample, this clonotype turned up a few times. The gene calls are TRBV30 and TRBJ1-1; D is uncertain. There are 15 residues in the CDR3. Germline V lookup: CDR1 GTSNPN, CDR2 SVGIG (reference sequence). Trimming shortened V by 3 bases and J by 2 bases, and 16 bases separated the two germline ends. CDR3 bases: TGTGCCTGGAGCCATTCTTCCAGTGGAAACACTGAAGCTTTCTTT. Its protein product is CAWSHSSSGNTEAFF.

There are a few counts of this clonotype. The chain employs TRBV6-6 and TRBJ1-6; D unclear. V gave up 2 bases and J gave up 10 bases, with 15 bases separating them. Germline V gives CDR1 MNHNY, CDR2 SVGAGI (reference sequence). The CDR3 runs to 15 residues. The CDR3 here is CASSYGGEWSSPLHF. The CDR3 bases are TGTGCCAGCAGTTACGGTGGGGAGTGGTCCTCACCCCTCCACTTT.

Ten or more counts support this clonotype. The chain links TRBV29-1 to TRBJ1-2, with D maybe TRBD1 (6 bases). Germline CDR1 SQVTM, CDR2 ANQGSEA. This CDR3 contains 13 residues. V was trimmed by 3 bases and J by 4 bases, leaving 12 bases between them. In DNA form, the CDR3 reads TGCAGCGTTGATTACGGACAGTCCTATGGCTACACCTTC. It translates to CSVDYGQSYGYTF.